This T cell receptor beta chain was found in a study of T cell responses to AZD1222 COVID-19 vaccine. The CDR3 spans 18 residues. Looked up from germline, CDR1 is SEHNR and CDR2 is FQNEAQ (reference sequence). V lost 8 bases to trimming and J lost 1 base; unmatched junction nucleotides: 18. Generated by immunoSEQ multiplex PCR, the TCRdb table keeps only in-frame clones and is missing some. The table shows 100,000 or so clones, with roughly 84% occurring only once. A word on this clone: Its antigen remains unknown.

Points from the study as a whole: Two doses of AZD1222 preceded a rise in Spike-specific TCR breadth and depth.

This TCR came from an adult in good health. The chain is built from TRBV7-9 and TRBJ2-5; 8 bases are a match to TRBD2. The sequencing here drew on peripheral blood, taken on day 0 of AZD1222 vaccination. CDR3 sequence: CASSLGGVAGSPQETQYF. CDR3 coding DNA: TGTGCCAGCTCCTTAGGGGGGGTAGCGGGGAGCCCCCAAGAGACCCAGTACTTC.